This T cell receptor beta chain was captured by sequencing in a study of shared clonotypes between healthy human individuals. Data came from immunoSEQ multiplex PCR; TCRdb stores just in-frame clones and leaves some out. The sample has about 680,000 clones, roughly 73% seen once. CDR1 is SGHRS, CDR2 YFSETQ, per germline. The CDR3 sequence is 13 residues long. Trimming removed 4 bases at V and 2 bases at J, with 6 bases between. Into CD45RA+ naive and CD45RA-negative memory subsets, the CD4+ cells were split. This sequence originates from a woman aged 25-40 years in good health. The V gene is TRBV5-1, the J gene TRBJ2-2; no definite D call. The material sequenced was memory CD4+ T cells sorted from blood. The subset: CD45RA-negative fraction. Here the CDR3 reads CASSTTNTGELFF. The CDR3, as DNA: TGCGCCAGCAGCACCACTAACACCGGGGAGCTGTTTTTT. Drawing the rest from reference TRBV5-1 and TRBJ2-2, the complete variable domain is KAGVTQTPRYLIKTRGQQVTLSCSPISGHRSVSWYQQTPGQGLQFLFEYFSETQRNKGNFPGRFSGRQFSNSRSEMNVSTLELGDSALYLCASSTTNTGELFFGEGSRLTVL.